Shown below are 13 T cell receptor beta chains from a single sample sequenced in a study of cytomegalovirus exposure and HLA in healthy donors listed by TCRdb under 2017. Libraries came from the immunoSEQ multiplex PCR assay. TCRdb took this table from immuneACCESS and kept in-frame rearrangements with V and J called. Such tables lack part of the clones; where checked against another copy, unresolved V genes explain under half of the gap, and the rest is unexplained. In all, the sample holds approximately 300,000 clones, and around 90% of those were seen once. Over 1% of the sample is in the top ten clones. Sequenced material: PBMCs. The receptors here all came from a woman between 25 and 40 years old in good health and CMV-seropositive.

This clone has just one count. V is TRBV5-1 and J is TRBJ2-1; D possibly corresponds to TRBD2 (6 bases). Between the trimmed V and J ends, which lost 5 bases and 8 bases, there was a span of 17 bases. Germline values: CDR1 SGHRS, CDR2 YFSETQ. The CDR3 extends over 14 amino acids. The CDR3 is CASSRDSLTDEQFF. The CDR3 DNA reads as TGCGCCAGCAGTCGGGACTCACTTACCGATGAGCAGTTCTTC.

The chain recombines TRBV7-9 with TRBJ2-1; D call uncertain. Per the germline V gene, CDR1 is SEHNR and CDR2 is FQNEAQ (reference sequence). The CDR3 consists of 14 residues. Trimming removed 7 bases at V and 3 bases at J, with 13 bases between. CDR3 amino acids: CASTGRRYYNEQFF. For the CDR3, the DNA is TGTGCCAGCACCGGGCGGCGGTACTACAATGAGCAGTTCTTC. The whole variable domain, remainder taken from reference TRBV7-9 and TRBJ2-1, is DTGVSQNPRHKITKRGQNVTFRCDPISEHNRLYWYRQTLGQGPEFLTYFQNEAQLEKSRLLSDRFSAERPKGSFSTLEIQRTEQGDSAMYLCASTGRRYYNEQFFGPGTRLTVL.

The rearrangement uses TRBV28 and TRBJ2-1; D not certain. Trimming pared 4 bases from V and 5 bases from J, leaving 21 bases between. The CDR3 extends over 17 amino acids. Germline V gives CDR1 MDHEN, CDR2 SYDVKM. In DNA, the CDR3 is TGTGCCAGCAGTTCCTTGGGTGCTACCGGACGTCACAATGAGCAGTTCTTC. Translation: CASSSLGATGRHNEQFF.

V gene TRBV27 combines with J gene TRBJ2-6, with TRBD1 matching over 8 bases. V lost 8 bases and J lost 1; bases outside the gene matches: 4. Germline lookup yields CDR1 MNHEY and CDR2 SMNVEV (reference sequence). The CDR3 length is 15 residues. The CDR3 coding sequence is TGTGCCAGCTACGACAGGGGTTCTGGGGCCAACGTCCTGACTTTC. Translating it yields CASYDRGSGANVLTF.

V is TRBV29-1 and J is TRBJ2-7; 11 positions match TRBD1. Trimming at V came to 4 bases and at J to 4 bases, leaving 6 bases not matched to a gene. This CDR3 contains 14 residues. From germline, CDR1 is SQVTM and CDR2 ANQGSEA. The CDR3 sequence: CSVGPGTGGYEQYF. CDR3 DNA: TGCAGCGTTGGCCCCGGGACAGGGGGGTACGAGCAGTACTTC.

V and J are TRBV18 and TRBJ2-3, with 9 bases matching TRBD1. The trim removed 5 bases at V and 2 bases at J, leaving 8 bases unmatched. Germline V lookup: CDR1 KGHSH, CDR2 LQKENI. The length of the CDR3 is 16 residues. This CDR3 is CASSSRTGDFTDTQYF. DNA of the CDR3: TGTGCCAGCTCATCAAGGACAGGGGACTTCACAGATACGCAGTATTTT.

DNA of the CDR3: TGTGCCACCAGCAGAGGATTTTCGGAGGGGGCCAAAAACATTCAGTACTTC. This codes for CATSRGFSEGAKNIQYF. The chain links TRBV15 to TRBJ2-4, with D maybe TRBD2 (6 bases). Germline CDR1 is LNHNV and CDR2 is YYDKDF (reference sequence). Trimming removed 1 base from V and 1 base from J, with 14 bases in between. The CDR3 contains 17 residues.

This rearrangement joins TRBV4-2 to TRBJ2-2, with TRBD2 matching 10 bases. The V and J ends lost 0 bases and 6 bases, in that order; junction bases with no gene match: 7. The CDR3 is made up of 17 amino acids. Germline V gives CDR1 LGHNA, CDR2 YNFKEQ. CDR3 sequence reads: CASSQEPSGSKSGELFF. The CDR3 DNA reads TGTGCCAGCAGCCAAGAGCCTAGCGGGAGTAAATCCGGGGAGCTGTTTTTT.

V is TRBV7-3 and J is TRBJ1-2; D is unclear. Trimming took 4 bases from V and 2 from J, leaving 23 bases between them. The CDR3 consists of 18 residues. CDR1 is SGHTA and CDR2 is FQGTGA in the germline V gene. CDR3 DNA sequence: TGTGCCAGCAGCTCTCCGACAAGCCTCGGGTCGAACAACTATGGCTACACCTTC. This encodes CASSSPTSLGSNNYGYTF.

This chain joins TRBV28 and TRBJ2-7; a weak D match, TRBD1 (5 bases). The CDR3 is made up of 16 amino acids. Germline CDR1 reads MDHEN; CDR2 reads SYDVKM. With 3 bases removed from V and 1 base from J, the gap between germline ends came to 16 bases. CDR3 amino acids: CASSLATEYLSYEQYF. CDR3 bases: TGTGCCAGCAGTTTGGCGACAGAATATTTATCCTACGAGCAGTACTTC.

The chain has TRBV7-9 and TRBJ2-7; TRBD1 matches at 7 bases. Germline V gives CDR1 SEHNR, CDR2 FQNEAQ (reference sequence). The CDR3 contains 16 residues. V shed 0 bases and J 3 bases; nucleotides not matched to a gene: 8. The CDR3 region has the DNA TGTGCCAGCAGCTTAGCGTCTCCGGCAGGGGGCTACGAGCAGTACTTC. Protein product: CASSLASPAGGYEQYF.

The chain joins TRBV9 to TRBJ2-6; D is ambiguous. Germline CDR1 and CDR2: SGDLS and YYNGEE. The germline V and J ends were trimmed by 7 bases and 4 bases, with 6 bases remaining between them. The CDR3 runs 12 residues. The CDR3 nucleotides are TGTGCCAGCGAATCCGGGGCCAACGTCCTGACTTTC. Translating gives CASESGANVLTF.

This chain uses TRBV6-5 with TRBJ2-1, with D possibly being TRBD2 (6 bases). Per germline, CDR1 MNHEY and CDR2 SVGAGI. V was trimmed by 5 bases and J by 10 bases, leaving 9 bases between them. This CDR3 has 11 residues. The CDR3 reads CASSRGLEQFF. For the CDR3, the DNA is TGTGCCAGCAGTCGAGGACTAGAGCAGTTCTTC.